This TCR beta chain originates from a study of regulatory T cells in long-lasting Graves disease. Study results and limitations: Whereas about a thousand public clonotypes were shared by new patients, persistent patients shared more, at a few thousand. With persistent disease, TRBV28, TRBJ1-2 and TRBJ2-5 were the favored segments.

This clonotype was counted at least ten times. The antigen remains unidentified. As for time point: newly diagnosed GD, antithyroid drugs for less than 3 months. The TCR library used RNA extracted from PBMCs. EDTA tubes received approximately 9 milliliters of drawn peripheral blood. Researchers made TCR beta libraries by using iRepertoire HTBI primers and running Arm-PCR on CDR3 regions. TCRdb re-derived calls from the multiplex PCR reads in MiXCR, one entry per CDR3 protein. The sample has around 420,000 distinct CDR3 sequences, roughly 15% seen once; the top ten hold 22%. The CDR3 is made up of 11 amino acids. Trimming pared 5 bases from V and 8 bases from J, leaving 9 bases between. Germline V gives CDR1 PRHDT, CDR2 FYEKMQ (reference sequence).

This receptor was obtained from a female donor with Graves disease. Sequencing used peripheral blood mononuclear cells (PBMCs), obtained at new diagnosis, from a patient treated with antithyroid drugs. The chain combines TRBV13 with TRBJ1-1; D possibly corresponds to TRBD1 (5 bases). CDR3 protein: CASSGGGEAFF. The CDR3 nucleotides are TGTGCCAGCAGCGGCGGGGGAGAAGCTTTCTTT.